This T cell receptor (beta chain) was profiled in a study of blood T cell repertoires in COVID-19. About the study: Italy, Spain and the United States were the sources of the convalescent and acute COVID-19 samples. Sample material is recorded as cDNA or gDNA derived from T cells, B-cell-depleted T cells, or PBMCs.

The germline gives CDR1 SGHAT, CDR2 FQNNGV. V was clipped by 10 bases and J by 1 base; unmatched bases: 6. The CDR3 loop spans 13 amino acids. Method: immunoSEQ multiplex PCR; TCRdb's copy keeps in-frame clones and lacks some. The table has 87,000 or so clones, approximately 85% seen once; the top ten hold roughly 3%. Those enrolled in Seattle joined during active infection and were followed longitudinally afterward. The clonotype was recovered from a woman older than 75 with COVID-19, enrolled during active disease. The sequenced material came from peripheral blood. The rearrangement uses TRBV11-2 and TRBJ2-7; TRBD1 aligns across 8 bases. This CDR3 reads CATRTGLSYEQYF. In DNA, the CDR3 is TGTGCCACCCGGACAGGGTTATCCTACGAGCAGTACTTC.